The T cell receptor beta chain described here comes from a study of cytomegalovirus exposure and HLA in healthy donors. Points from the study as a whole: About 87% or about 30% of the time was how often most TCR beta V segments were productive, according to an earlier analysis.

This PCR relied on a set of 60 Vbeta primers and 13 Jbeta primers. Libraries were prepared by immunoSEQ multiplex PCR; TCRdb keeps only in-frame clonotypes and omits some of them. The repertoire holds around 64,000 clones, with 55% to 65% as singletons. Regarding this clone: Its antigen is currently unknown.

Germline-derived CDR1 and CDR2 are LNHNV and YYDKDF (reference sequence). Trimming removed 4 bases at V and 5 bases at J, with 10 bases between. This CDR3 has 13 residues. The rearrangement uses TRBV15 and TRBJ2-3; D is ambiguous. This receptor was taken from a woman in her fifties or sixties in good health and CMV-seronegative. Sequenced sample: PBMCs. The DNA for the CDR3 is TGTGCCACCAGCACCCTAGTGGGAGATACGCAGTATTTT. This gives the protein CATSTLVGDTQYF.